This T cell receptor (beta chain) was sequenced for a study of blood T cells in healthy people across ages. Primers used in a second PCR of roughly 7 to 11 cycles were a sample-barcoded 5' primer and a J-beta primer mix. A tag from a template-switch adaptor with 12 random nucleotides marked each cDNA molecule. Using its own MiXCR run on the 5' RACE reads, TCRdb lists one record per CDR3 protein. The table lists about 1.8 million distinct CDR3 sequences, less than 50% of them singletons. In regard to this clonotype: Its antigen is unidentified.

The CDR3 has 15 amino acids. The germline gives CDR1 DFQATT, CDR2 SNEGSKA (reference sequence). V was trimmed by 0 bases and J by 4 bases, leaving 13 bases between them. The study, taken as a whole, reports: The long-lived group displayed more naive CD4+ cells, plus higher diversity, than the aged donors did.

The sequenced material came from blood. V usage is TRBV20-1 and J usage is TRBJ2-1, with D uncertain. The sequence was collected from a woman aged 40 to 50 in good health. For the CDR3, the DNA is TGCAGTGCTAGAGATCTGGGCCCCAATTACAATGAGCAGTTCTTC. Translating gives CSARDLGPNYNEQFF.